These T cell receptor beta chains were read from a single sample in a study of response to subunit inactivated influenza vaccine. Using its own MiXCR run on the RT-PCR reads, TCRdb lists one record per CDR3 protein. The sample holds roughly 570,000 distinct CDR3 sequences; roughly 13% are singletons and the top ten take around 13%. The sample was PBMCs from blood, taken roughly 48 days after vaccination. The receptors come from a man aged 45-65 years who received an inactivated influenza vaccine. Both conserved end residues are part of each CDR3. D genes are given only for firm matches. Rows may omit the clone size; those that give it use once, few, many or a size class.

-	TRBJ2-5	TRBV7-8	-	TGTGCCAGCAGCTTAGTTACCTTGGAGACCCAGTACTTC	CASSLVTLETQYF
few	TRBJ2-5	TRBV28	TRBD1	TGTGCCAGCACCAAGGACAGGGTCGGGGAGACCCAGTACTTC	CASTKDRVGETQYF
many	TRBJ2-7	TRBV20-1	TRBD2	TGCAGTGCTAGAGATCGCCTAGCGGGAGTTGGCGAGCAGTACTTC	CSARDRLAGVGEQYF
-	TRBJ1-1	TRBV6-2/TRBV6-3	TRBD1	TGTGCCAGCAGAAGACAGGGAGGCAATAAAGCTTTCTTT	CASRRQGGNKAFF
few	TRBJ2-3	TRBV4-3	TRBD2	TGCGCCAGCAGCCAGGTACTAGCGACCACAGATACGCAGTATTTT	CASSQVLATTDTQYF
many	TRBJ1-1	TRBV7-9	-	TGTGCCAGCAGCCCACAGGGATTTAACACTGAAGCTTTCTTT	CASSPQGFNTEAFF
-	TRBJ2-7	TRBV2	-	TGTGCCAGCACCCGCCGGGTCACCTACGAGCAGTACTTC	CASTRRVTYEQYF
-	TRBJ1-2	TRBV4-2	TRBD1	TGTGCCAGCAGCCAAGAGGAGGCAGGGGGTAACTATGGCTACACCTTC	CASSQEEAGGNYGYTF
many	TRBJ2-3	TRBV28	TRBD2	TGTGCCAGCAGTTTTTATATAATAGCGGGGATCACAGATACGCAGTATTTT	CASSFYIIAGITDTQYF
many	TRBJ2-1	TRBV29-1	-	TGCAGCTCAAAGGGGGGGAGAAGCGGCAATGAGCAGTTCTTC	CSSKGGRSGNEQFF
-	TRBJ2-7	TRBV20-1	-	TGCAGTGCTAGAGCCGTGCTCTACGAGCAGTACTTC	CSARAVLYEQYF
-	TRBJ2-1	TRBV24-1	-	TGTGCCACCAGTGATCCCGCGGAGTCCTACAATGAGCAGTTCTTC	CATSDPAESYNEQFF
-	TRBJ2-6	TRBV6-2/TRBV6-3	-	TGTGCCAGCAGTTCAGATCGACCTAGGTCTGGGGCCAACGTCCTGACTTTC	CASSSDRPRSGANVLTF
many	TRBJ1-2	TRBV20-1	-	TGCAGTGCTAGGTGGCAGTACTATGGCTACACCTTC	CSARWQYYGYTF
once	TRBJ1-1	TRBV7-9	-	TGTGCCAGCAGCGGGGGGGCAGGGTCTCCCCCTGAAGCTTTCTTT	CASSGGAGSPPEAFF
many	TRBJ2-1	TRBV29-1	-	TGCAGCGTAAGGGAGTCCTACGACAATGAGCAGTTCTTC	CSVRESYDNEQFF
many	TRBJ1-5	TRBV20-1	TRBD1	TGCAGTGCTTCCGGGACAGCTGATCAGCCCCAGCATTTT	CSASGTADQPQHF
few	TRBJ2-2	TRBV11-2	-	TGTGCCAGCAGCTTAGACAGATTCCCCTCGAACACCGGGGAGCTGTTTTTT	CASSLDRFPSNTGELFF
-	TRBJ2-3	TRBV7-2	-	TGTGCCAGCAGCTTAGGGGGTTATCAGGATACGCAGTATTTT	CASSLGGYQDTQYF
few	TRBJ2-3	TRBV5-4	-	TGTGCCAGCAGCCCACAAAGCGAGCTACTCACAGATACGCAGTATTTT	CASSPQSELLTDTQYF
many	TRBJ2-5	TRBV20-1	-	TGCAGTGCTGAGGGGCCTCAAGAGACCCAGTACTTC	CSAEGPQETQYF
few	TRBJ1-5	TRBV19	-	TGTGCCAGTAGTATCAGTGGGGGAAACCAGCCCCAGCATTTT	CASSISGGNQPQHF
-	TRBJ2-7	TRBV6-2/TRBV6-3	TRBD1	TGTGCCAGCAGTTACTTCGAGACAGGGGGCTCCTACGAGCAGTACTTC	CASSYFETGGSYEQYF
few	TRBJ1-6	TRBV20-1	-	TGCAGTGCCCCACACGGAAGTCGTCCACCCCTCCACTTT	CSAPHGSRPPLHF
many	TRBJ2-1	TRBV5-1	-	TGCGCCAGCAGCTCAGCTACTAGCAACAATGAGCAGTTCTTC	CASSSATSNNEQFF
few	TRBJ2-2	TRBV20-1	-	TGCAGTGCTAGGAGGGGGGGCACCGGGGAGCTGTTTTTT	CSARRGGTGELFF
-	TRBJ2-2	TRBV4-2	TRBD2	TGTGCCAGCAGCTCATCTCTGGGACTAGCGGCGGGCGGGGAGCTGTTTTTT	CASSSSLGLAAGGELFF
few	TRBJ2-5	TRBV11-2	-	TGTGCCAGCACAAAAAGGACGGGGGCGGCAGGGCCGCAAGAGACCCAGTACTTC	CASTKRTGAAGPQETQYF
-	TRBJ2-7	TRBV6-2/TRBV6-3	-	TGTGCCAGCAGTTATGGGGACCCCTACGAGCAGTACTTC	CASSYGDPYEQYF
-	TRBJ2-7	TRBV7-9	-	TGTGCCAGCAGCTTAATGGGGCCATACGAGCAGTACTTC	CASSLMGPYEQYF
few	TRBJ2-7	TRBV18	TRBD2	TGTGCCAGCTCACCACTGGGAGCGGGAGTGGGCTACGAGCAGTACTTC	CASSPLGAGVGYEQYF
-	TRBJ2-2	TRBV6-6	-	TGTGCCAGCAGGGGGGGCCACACCGGGGAGCTGTTTTTT	CASRGGHTGELFF
-	TRBJ1-5	TRBV27	TRBD1	TGTGCCAGCAGTCCTGGGACAGGAGCCAATCAGCCCCAGCATTTT	CASSPGTGANQPQHF
-	TRBJ2-2	TRBV29-1	TRBD2	TGCAGCGCTACTAGCGGGAGGGCCCCCGGGGAGCTGTTTTTT	CSATSGRAPGELFF
few	TRBJ1-1	TRBV29-1	-	TGCAGCGTTGAGGGGAACACTGAAGCTTTCTTT	CSVEGNTEAFF
few	TRBJ2-5	TRBV11-2	TRBD2	TGTGCCAGCAGAATAGTCGGGCGGGGGGAGACCCAGTACTTC	CASRIVGRGETQYF
-	TRBJ2-1	TRBV25-1	TRBD2	TGTGCCAGCAGTCAACCCCTAGGGGCGGGGGGCTACAATGAGCAGTTCTTC	CASSQPLGAGGYNEQFF
-	TRBJ2-1	TRBV6-1	-	TGTGCCAGCAGTAAGACTGCCTCCTACAATGAGCAGTTCTTC	CASSKTASYNEQFF
-	TRBJ2-7	TRBV20-1	-	TGCAGTGCTAGTTCTGGGAACACCTACGAGAAGTACTTC	CSASSGNTYEKYF
many	TRBJ2-5	TRBV12-3/TRBV12-4	-	TGTGCCAGCAGTTTATGGCCAGAGCAAGAGACCCAGTACTTC	CASSLWPEQETQYF
-	TRBJ1-1	TRBV4-1	-	TGCGCCAGCAGCACTAAAGAAGCTTTCTTT	CASSTKEAFF
few	TRBJ2-5	TRBV20-1	TRBD2	TGCAGTGCTAGAGGACTAGCAGATACTAAAGAGACCCAGTACTTC	CSARGLADTKETQYF
-	TRBJ2-2	TRBV5-5	-	TGTGCCAGCATAAGGCAGGGGCACACCGGGGAGCTGTTTTTT	CASIRQGHTGELFF
many	TRBJ2-7	TRBV6-2/TRBV6-3	-	TGTGCCAGCAGTTACAAAGTCCGTCCTATTTCCTACGAGCAGTACTTC	CASSYKVRPISYEQYF
many	TRBJ2-7	TRBV10-3	-	TGTGCCATCAGTGAAAGAGTAGCGCACGAGCAGTACTTC	CAISERVAHEQYF
few	TRBJ1-5	TRBV27	-	TGTGCCAGCAGTCCAAAGAACTTACGCAATCAGCCCCAGCATTTT	CASSPKNLRNQPQHF
many	TRBJ2-1	TRBV6-2/TRBV6-3	TRBD2	TGTGCCAGCAGTGATAACCTCGGGACTAGCGCCCTCAATGAGCAGTTCTTC	CASSDNLGTSALNEQFF
few	TRBJ2-1	TRBV15	TRBD2	TGTGCCTCCCAGCGGGAGGGCCCCTACAATGAGCAGTTCTTC	CASQREGPYNEQFF